The clone carrying this TCR beta chain was seen only a few times. Its matching antigen is unknown. The sample comes from a study of CD8+ T cells in alopecia areata. Overall study findings and caveats: Many expanded lesional clones persisted during tofacitinib (in both scalp and blood).

Treatment defined: oral pan-JAK inhibitor, 5-10 mg twice daily. Researchers gathered lesional scalp punch biopsies and peripheral blood from patients with alopecia areata. Reverse transcription of extracted RNA yielded cDNA, which provided the sequencing template. Measured with immunoSEQ multiplex PCR; TCRdb has only the in-frame clones, and not every one. Among around 110,000 clones listed, 80% to 85% were seen once. This receptor was identified in a human donor with alopecia areata. The material sequenced was CD8+ T cells sorted from blood, taken at week 24, from a patient treated with tofacitinib.

The CDR3 DNA follows: TGTGCCAGCAGCTTAGTCAGGGGCGAGCAGTACTTC. Translating gives CASSLVRGEQYF. This chain uses TRBV7-9 with TRBJ2-7; D may be TRBD1 (6 bases). The germline gives CDR1 SEHNR, CDR2 FQNEAQ (reference sequence). This CDR3 has 12 amino acids. V was pared by 1 base and J by 6 bases, with 7 bases between. Variable domain in full (rest from reference TRBV7-9 and TRBJ2-7): DTGVSQNPRHKITKRGQNVTFRCDPISEHNRLYWYRQTLGQGPEFLTYFQNEAQLEKSRLLSDRFSAERPKGSFSTLEIQRTEQGDSAMYLCASSLVRGEQYFGPGTRLTVT.